A single sample is the source of the 28 T cell receptor beta chains below, sequenced in a study of blood T cell repertoires in COVID-19. Method: immunoSEQ multiplex PCR; TCRdb's copy keeps in-frame clones and lacks some. The data show around 200,000 clones, roughly 85% seen once. The specimen was peripheral blood. Source of these receptors: a woman aged 18-35 years who had recovered from COVID-19.

This clone was detected only a few times. CDR3 loop: CASSLTSGSHEQYF. As DNA, the CDR3 is TGTGCCAGCAGTCTAACTAGCGGGAGCCACGAGCAGTACTTC. The chain combines TRBV6-6 with TRBJ2-7, with TRBD2 matching 11 bases. After removal of 5 bases from V and 5 bases from J, the junction contained 5 bases not matched to a gene. Germline V gene sequence: CDR1 MNHNY, CDR2 SVGAGI (reference sequence). CDR3 length: 14 residues.

The gene calls are TRBV9 and TRBJ1-1; 9 nucleotides align to TRBD1. The CDR3 is 16 residues long. V trimming: 3 bases; J trimming: 4 bases; junction bases outside the gene matches: 10. Germline V gives CDR1 SGDLS, CDR2 YYNGEE. The CDR3 nucleotides read TGTGCCAGCAGCGGTGGACACAGGGGGCCGGGCACTGAAGCTTTCTTT. Translation: CASSGGHRGPGTEAFF.

This clone was observed a handful of times. CDR3 DNA sequence: TGTGCCAGCAGCCATTTGGACGGGACATGGAATGAGGAGCAGTACTTC. Protein product: CASSHLDGTWNEEQYF. The chain is built from TRBV13 and TRBJ2-7; perhaps TRBD1 as D (6 bases). The CDR3 contains 16 residues. V was pared by 5 bases and J by 7 bases, with 24 bases between. Germline V gene lookup returns CDR1 PRHDT and CDR2 FYEKMQ (reference sequence).

With regard to this clone: This may come from a read error, since a much larger clone is one base off. The same CDR3 also results from other DNA sequences found in this sample. The chain couples TRBV27 to TRBJ1-1, with D unclear. The germline V and J ends were trimmed by 3 bases and 1 base, with 6 bases remaining between them. The CDR3 is made up of 13 amino acids. The germline V gene has CDR1 MNHEY and CDR2 SMNVEV (reference sequence). The CDR3 is CASSLGRNTEAFF. The CDR3 region has the DNA TGTGCCAGCAGTTTGGGGAGGAACACTGAAGCTTTCTTT.

CDR3 in amino acids: CASLGLAGVREQFF. In DNA, the CDR3 is TGTGCCAGCCTGGGACTAGCGGGAGTCCGGGAGCAGTTCTTC. The chain couples TRBV25-1 to TRBJ2-1, with 14 bases lining up with TRBD2. Germline loops: CDR1 MGHDK, CDR2 SYGVNS. The CDR3 is made up of 14 amino acids. Trimming removed 8 bases from V and 10 bases from J; junction bases left unmatched: 7.

The chain uses TRBV3-1 (or the pseudogene TRBV3-2) and TRBJ2-1; 9 bases line up with TRBD1. Germline lookup yields CDR1 LGHDT and CDR2 YNNKEL (reference sequence). J was trimmed by 7 bases and V by 1 base; bases with no gene match: 8. This CDR3 is built from 16 residues. CDR3 nucleotide sequence: TGTGCCAGCAGCCAAGTTGGGACAGGGATAAGGAATGAGCAGTTCTTC. This codes for CASSQVGTGIRNEQFF.

The genes are TRBV25-1 and TRBJ2-5, with 7 bases lining up with TRBD2. Germline-derived CDR1 and CDR2 are MGHDK and SYGVNS. The CDR3 loop spans 13 amino acids. The J segment lost 5 bases and the V segment lost 4 bases, leaving 4 bases of the junction unmatched. CDR3 nucleotides: TGTGCCAGCAGTGGCGGGGAGGGGGAGACCCAGTACTTC. Its translation: CASSGGEGETQYF.

The V gene is TRBV5-1, the J gene TRBJ2-7; 7 bases line up with TRBD2. The CDR3 is made up of 14 amino acids. Losses at the gene ends were 0 bases for V and 2 bases for J; bases not matched to a gene: 2. CDR1 and CDR2 (germline): SGHRS, YFSETQ. CDR3 in DNA: TGCGCCAGCAGCTTGGTTGGGACTACCTACGAGCAGTACTTC. Translated, it gives CASSLVGTTYEQYF.

The chain combines TRBV7-2 with TRBJ1-1; TRBD1 might be the D (5 bases). Germline V CDR1 and CDR2: SGHTA, FQGNSA. V was pared by 8 bases and J by 0 bases, with 16 bases between. This CDR3 is built from 15 residues. CDR3 residues: CASRKGLTMNTEAFF. CDR3 in DNA: TGTGCCAGCCGAAAGGGACTTACCATGAACACTGAAGCTTTCTTT.

The J gene is TRBJ2-5, the V gene TRBV19; D is uncertain. Trimming took 5 bases from V and 4 from J, leaving 14 bases between them. Germline V CDR1 and CDR2: LNHDA, SQIVND (reference sequence). This CDR3 has 14 residues. CDR3 nucleotide sequence: TGTGCCAGTAGTTCGGCTAGTTCCAGAGAGACCCAGTACTTC. Protein: CASSSASSRETQYF.

Note on this clone: A junction end diverges from the germline sequence, so it may reflect a read error. V and J are TRBV18 and TRBJ2-3; TRBD2 matches at 7 bases. The CDR3 length is 12 residues. Germline CDR1 and CDR2: KGHSH and LQKENI. This CDR3 reads CASSPLAGQPSF. DNA for the CDR3: TGTGCCAGCTCACCCTTAGCGGGTCAGCCTTCTTTT.

The gene calls are TRBV5-1 and TRBJ2-2; TRBD1 is a possible D gene (5 bases). The germline CDR1 and CDR2 sequences are SGHRS and YFSETQ. V was shortened by 0 bases and J by 5 bases, with 11 bases between the two germline ends. The CDR3 runs to 15 residues. The CDR3 sequence: CASSLVGRATGELFF. The CDR3 DNA reads as TGCGCCAGCAGCTTGGTCGGCAGGGCTACCGGGGAGCTGTTTTTT. The whole variable domain, remainder taken from reference TRBV5-1 and TRBJ2-2, is KAGVTQTPRYLIKTRGQQVTLSCSPISGHRSVSWYQQTPGQGLQFLFEYFSETQRNKGNFPGRFSGRQFSNSRSEMNVSTLELGDSALYLCASSLVGRATGELFFGEGSRLTVL.

V is TRBV10-3 and J is TRBJ2-1; 7 positions match TRBD2. The trim removed 7 bases at V and 0 bases at J, leaving 6 bases unmatched. The germline V gene encodes CDR1 ENHRY and CDR2 SYGVKD. The CDR3 length is 15 residues. DNA of the CDR3: TGTGCCATCAAGTCAACTAGCGACTCCTACAATGAGCAGTTCTTC. Its translation: CAIKSTSDSYNEQFF.

Only a few counts were recorded for this clone. The rearrangement links TRBV2 to TRBJ2-2; 7 bases match TRBD2. This CDR3 is 16 amino acids long. V shed 3 bases, J shed 5 bases, and the junction held 9 bases outside the gene matches. Germline V gene sequence: CDR1 SNHLY, CDR2 FYNNEI. DNA for the CDR3: TGTGCCAGCAGTGAGACTTTAGCGGGTTGGACCGGGGAGCTGTTTTTT. Its protein is CASSETLAGWTGELFF.

The genes are TRBV4-3 and TRBJ1-6, with D possibly TRBD1 on 6 matching bases. Germline assignment: CDR1 LGHNA and CDR2 YSLEER. The CDR3 is 18 residues long. With 4 bases removed from V and 1 base from J, the gap between germline ends came to 17 bases. DNA of the CDR3: TGCGCCAGCAGCCGACAGGTGGCAGGGGCATCCTATAATTCACCCCTCCACTTT. Its translation: CASSRQVAGASYNSPLHF.

The rearrangement joins TRBV14 to TRBJ2-1; 8 bases match TRBD1. This CDR3 spans 16 amino acids. The V and J ends lost 3 bases and 2 bases, in that order; junction bases with no gene match: 6. Germline V gives CDR1 SGHDN, CDR2 FVKESK. The CDR3 DNA reads TGTGCCAGCAGCCAGATGACAGGGGCGACCTACAATGAGCAGTTCTTC. Its protein is CASSQMTGATYNEQFF.

V usage is TRBV9 and J usage is TRBJ2-7; D is perhaps TRBD2 (5 bases). Trimming removed 4 bases at V and 0 bases at J, with 17 bases between. Germline CDR1 reads SGDLS; CDR2 reads YYNGEE. The CDR3 contains 16 residues. The CDR3 region has the DNA TGTGCCAGCAGCCCTTCGGGAAGGCCAAGCTCCTACGAGCAGTACTTC. Amino acid sequence: CASSPSGRPSSYEQYF.

The chain joins TRBV7-3 to TRBJ1-2; D ambiguous. CDR3 size: 14 residues. V shed 2 bases and J shed 7 bases, with 14 bases lying between them. Germline assignment: CDR1 SGHTA and CDR2 FQGTGA. The CDR3 nucleotides read TGTGCCAGCAGCTTAGATTTATTGGGCTCTGGCTACACCTTC. Protein: CASSLDLLGSGYTF.

The CDR3, as DNA: TGTGCCAGCAGTGAAAGCGGGGGAAGGAGTGGAAACACCATATATTTT. This codes for CASSESGGRSGNTIYF. The rearrangement links TRBV25-1 to TRBJ1-3, with TRBD1 as a possible D gene (5 bases). CDR3 size: 16 residues. V lost 2 bases, J lost 3 bases, and 14 bases lay in between. CDR1 and CDR2 (germline): MGHDK, SYGVNS.

The chain employs TRBV20-1 and TRBJ2-1, with D possibly being TRBD2 (5 bases). The germline V gene encodes CDR1 DFQATT and CDR2 SNEGSKA (reference sequence). The CDR3 consists of 11 residues. Trimming pared 6 bases from V and 14 bases from J, leaving 17 bases between. CDR3 sequence (DNA): TGCAGTGCCCCCCGGACTTCCGAGGAGTTCTTC. It translates to CSAPRTSEEFF.

The chain combines TRBV19 with TRBJ2-2, with 9 bases aligning to TRBD2. Per the germline V gene, CDR1 is LNHDA and CDR2 is SQIVND (reference sequence). Trimming took 5 bases from V and 0 from J; bases not matched to a gene: 7. This CDR3 has 17 residues. The CDR3 loop is CASSAHSGRTNTGELFF. The CDR3 nucleotides are TGTGCCAGTAGTGCACACAGCGGGAGGACGAACACCGGGGAGCTGTTTTTT.

V gene TRBV5-1 combines with J gene TRBJ2-2; 11 nucleotides align to TRBD2. The germline V gene has CDR1 SGHRS and CDR2 YFSETQ. The V gene end was trimmed by 4 bases and the J gene end by 3 bases; junction bases not matched to a gene: 2. The CDR3 spans 15 residues. This CDR3 reads CASSELAGDTGELFF. CDR3 DNA: TGCGCCAGCAGCGAACTAGCGGGAGACACCGGGGAGCTGTTTTTT.

The chain uses TRBV5-1 and TRBJ2-3; 10 bases are a match to TRBD2. This CDR3 is built from 15 residues. Trimming removed 0 bases from V and 6 bases from J; junction bases left unmatched: 4. Germline-derived CDR1 and CDR2 are SGHRS and YFSETQ. The CDR3 spells CASSLGLAGEDTQYF. CDR3 nucleotides: TGCGCCAGCAGCTTGGGGCTAGCGGGAGAGGATACGCAGTATTTT.

DNA for the CDR3: TGTGCCATCAGCAGACAGGGGAAGGACACTGAAGCTTTCTTT. It encodes CAISRQGKDTEAFF. The rearrangement links TRBV10-3 to TRBJ1-1, with 8 bases lining up with TRBD1. The V gene end was trimmed by 6 bases and the J gene end by 3 bases; junction bases not matched to a gene: 6. The CDR3 loop spans 14 amino acids. Germline CDR1 ENHRY, CDR2 SYGVKD.

V is TRBV2 and J is TRBJ2-1; 10 bases match TRBD2. CDR1 and CDR2 from the germline V gene are SNHLY and FYNNEI. This CDR3 is built from 18 residues. V lost 0 bases to trimming and J lost 1 base; unmatched junction nucleotides: 6. In nucleotides, the CDR3 is TGTGCCAGCAGTGAAGCAGGGCTAGCGGGAGCTTCCTACAATGAGCAGTTCTTC. The encoded protein is CASSEAGLAGASYNEQFF.

The rearrangement links TRBV19 to TRBJ2-7; TRBD2 aligns across 7 bases. Germline V gene sequence: CDR1 LNHDA, CDR2 SQIVND (reference sequence). The CDR3 spans 15 residues. Trimming removed 6 bases from V and 0 bases from J; junction bases left unmatched: 8. CDR3 DNA sequence: TGTGCCAGTAGGACGCTAGCGGTAAGCTCCTACGAGCAGTACTTC. Translation: CASRTLAVSSYEQYF. Supplemented by reference TRBV19 and TRBJ2-7, the full variable domain reads DGGITQSPKYLFRKEGQNVTLSCEQNLNHDAMYWYRQDPGQGLRLIYYSQIVNDFQKGDIAEGYSVSREKKESFPLTVTSAQKNPTAFYLCASRTLAVSSYEQYFGPGTRLTVT.

The gene calls are TRBV29-1 and TRBJ1-1, with D hard to call. The CDR3 is 12 amino acids. V was cut by 7 bases and J by 1 base, with 10 bases left in between. The germline V gene encodes CDR1 SQVTM and CDR2 ANQGSEA. The chain's CDR3 is CSGGQTNTEAFF. In DNA form, the CDR3 reads TGCAGCGGAGGGCAGACGAACACTGAAGCTTTCTTT. The whole variable domain, remainder taken from reference TRBV29-1 and TRBJ1-1, is SAVISQKPSRDICQRGTSLTIQCQVDSQVTMMFWYRQQPGQSLTLIATANQGSEATYESGFVIDKFPISRPNLTFSTLTVSNMSPEDSSIYLCSGGQTNTEAFFGQGTRLTVV.

This clone was recorded a few times. The rearrangement joins TRBV10-1 to TRBJ2-1; unclear D gene. This CDR3 contains 15 residues. Trimming pared 2 bases from V and 4 bases from J, leaving 12 bases between. Germline CDR1 reads WNHNN; CDR2 reads SYGVQD (reference sequence). DNA of the CDR3: TGCGCCAGCAGTGAGAGTGGTTCCCTATACAATGAGCAGTTCTTC. Translating gives CASSESGSLYNEQFF.